Presented here are 2 T cell receptor beta chains from one specimen sequenced in a study of beta chain features in type 1 diabetes. Sequencing targeted expressed TCRB transcripts, as all isolated RNA had been reverse transcribed. Assay used: immunoSEQ multiplex PCR; TCRdb lists only in-frame clones, some missing. This table holds around 250,000 clones, about 71% found once. The sample taken for sequencing was naive CD4+ T cells from blood. All receptors come from a young man in good health.

The rearrangement uses TRBV5-6 and TRBJ1-5, with D possibly matching TRBD1 (6 bases). V lost 1 base to trimming and J lost 10 bases, with 18 bases between them. Per the germline V gene, CDR1 is SGHDT and CDR2 is YYEEEE. The CDR3 sequence is 15 residues long. The CDR3 here is CASSLPGQPREPQHF. For the CDR3, the DNA is TGTGCCAGCAGCTTGCCGGGACAACCAAGGGAACCCCAGCATTTT. The full variable domain, in which reference TRBV5-6 and TRBJ1-5 provide the parts outside the CDR3, is DAGVTQSPTHLIKTRGQQVTLRCSPKSGHDTVSWYQQALGQGPQFIFQYYEEEERQRGNFPDRFSGHQFPNYSSELNVNALLLGDSALYLCASSLPGQPREPQHFGDGTRLSIL.

There are a few counts of this clone. This chain uses TRBV15 with TRBJ1-4; 12 bases agree with TRBD1. The trim removed 2 bases at V and 8 bases at J, leaving 3 bases unmatched. The CDR3 covers 15 residues. In germline, CDR1 is LNHNV, CDR2 YYDKDF (reference sequence). The CDR3 coding sequence is TGTGCCACCAGCAGACCGGGACAGGGGGCCGAAAAACTGTTTTTT. Translated, it gives CATSRPGQGAEKLFF.